The T cell receptor (beta chain) under discussion was sequenced for a study of long-term antiretroviral therapy in people with HIV. Study summary: Samples from the earliest time points predate the 2015 immediate-ART recommendation by about a decade. General observations from the study: Collection of the blood took place between the mid-2000s and the late 2010s. The ART regimens in use then may have been less effective than current ones. Post-ART diversity increased but stayed below transplant donor controls. Clones that expanded before ART (that is, prior to treatment) dominated the repertoire at all time points.

With respect to this clone: Its antigen is as yet unknown.

Run at survey level, the immunoSEQ assay was version v3.0. Profiling relied on immunoSEQ multiplex PCR, and the TCRdb table lists in-frame clones only, not all of them. The data show approximately 17,000 clones, with about 89% seen just once and around 13% held by the top ten. The V end lost 7 bases, the J end lost 0 bases, and 9 bases lay between the germline ends. The CDR3 consists of 13 residues. The germline CDR1 and CDR2 sequences are LGHNA and YSLEER. The chain joins TRBV4-3 to TRBJ1-1; no clear D. The receptor was derived from a woman aged 40 to 49 with HIV. The material was unsorted PBMCs, obtained 0.6 years after starting antiretroviral therapy. This chain's CDR3 is CASTYNMNTEAFF. The CDR3 DNA reads TGCGCCAGCACCTATAACATGAACACTGAAGCTTTCTTT.